Below are 22 T cell receptor beta chains sequenced from a single sample in a study of OX40 agonist ivuxolimab in advanced cancers. The assay was immunoSEQ multiplex PCR, and TCRdb's table has in-frame clones only and misses some. The table has around 64,000 clones, roughly 84% seen once. This specimen was CD4+ or CD8+ T cells sorted from blood, taken in a trial of the OX40 agonist ivuxolimab. The receptor set was obtained from an adult with an advanced solid tumor such as melanoma, head and neck, liver or kidney cancer.

The rearrangement uses TRBV9 and TRBJ1-2; D may be TRBD1 (5 bases). The ends were cut back, 4 bases at V and 5 bases at J, with 12 bases in the middle. Per germline, CDR1 SGDLS and CDR2 YYNGEE. This CDR3 is 13 amino acids long. The DNA of the CDR3 is TGTGCCAGCAGCCCGATGGGGGAATATGGCTACACCTTC. Protein sequence: CASSPMGEYGYTF.

The gene calls are TRBV6-6 and TRBJ1-2; D perhaps matches TRBD1 (5 bases). The V gene's germline CDR1 is MNHNY and CDR2 SVGAGI (reference sequence). The CDR3 is made up of 13 amino acids. Trimming pared 6 bases from V and 7 bases from J, leaving 15 bases between. In DNA form, the CDR3 reads TGTGCCAGCAGGTCCTCGGGGGGGGGTGGCTACACCTTC. Translating gives CASRSSGGGGYTF.

This rearrangement joins TRBV4-1 to TRBJ2-5; 14 nucleotides line up with TRBD2. Germline V CDR1 and CDR2: MGHRA, YSYEKL. The CDR3 covers 17 residues. V shed 4 bases and J 4 bases; nucleotides not matched to a gene: 8. The CDR3 sequence is CASSPRLAGGPTETQYF. DNA for the CDR3: TGCGCCAGCAGCCCCCGACTAGCGGGGGGGCCGACAGAGACCCAGTACTTC.

This clone was seen just once. V is TRBV18 and J is TRBJ1-2; 7 bases map to TRBD1. Germline CDR1 is KGHSH and CDR2 is LQKENI. The CDR3 totals 14 residues. Trimming at V came to 6 bases and at J to 6 bases, leaving 10 bases not matched to a gene. CDR3 loop: CASSDQGGADGYTF. CDR3 DNA sequence: TGTGCCAGCTCGGATCAGGGGGGAGCGGATGGCTACACCTTC.

This sequence joins TRBV5-1 and TRBJ2-3; 10 bases line up with TRBD1. The CDR3 has 13 amino acids. Germline CDR1 reads SGHRS; CDR2 reads YFSETQ. The J segment lost 5 bases and the V segment lost 4 bases, leaving 1 base of the junction unmatched. CDR3 amino acids: CASSRDRGDTQYF. The CDR3 DNA is TGCGCCAGCAGCCGGGACAGGGGAGATACGCAGTATTTT.

This sequence joins TRBV5-1 and TRBJ2-7, with TRBD2 as a possible D gene (5 bases). Germline assignment: CDR1 SGHRS and CDR2 YFSETQ. V gave up 0 bases and J gave up 5 bases, with 6 bases separating them. The CDR3 has 12 residues. CDR3 DNA: TGCGCCAGCAGCTTGGCGGGGAACGAGCAGTACTTC. It is translated as CASSLAGNEQYF.

This sequence joins TRBV5-1 and TRBJ2-3, with TRBD1 matching 7 bases. The CDR3 has 15 residues. Germline CDR1 reads SGHRS; CDR2 reads YFSETQ. Trimming took 4 bases from V and 2 from J; bases not matched to a gene: 7. Written as DNA, the CDR3 is TGCGCCAGCAGCGTACAGGGGCCCCACACAGATACGCAGTATTTT. This sequence encodes CASSVQGPHTDTQYF.

The genes are TRBV7-2 and TRBJ2-5; the D is unclear. Germline CDR1 SGHTA, CDR2 FQGNSA. The CDR3 sequence is 11 residues long. V shed 4 bases and J shed 7 bases, with 7 bases lying between them. For the CDR3, the DNA is TGTGCCAGCAGCTCCGCCGCGACCCAGTACTTC. It encodes CASSSAATQYF.

The chain has TRBV29-1 and TRBJ2-1; perhaps TRBD1 as D (6 bases). Deletions cut 4 bases from V and 7 bases from J, with 17 bases between. CDR3 length: 14 amino acids. CDR1 and CDR2 from the germline V gene are SQVTM and ANQGSEA. The CDR3 region has the DNA TGCAGCGTTGTAGCCCCGCTTAGGGGGAATGAGCAGTTCTTC. Translating gives CSVVAPLRGNEQFF.

The chain carries TRBV7-9 and TRBJ2-1, with D possibly TRBD2 on 6 matching bases. V lost 6 bases to trimming and J lost 2 bases, with 14 bases between them. Per germline, CDR1 SEHNR and CDR2 FQNEAQ (reference sequence). There are 15 residues in the CDR3. The CDR3 nucleotides read TGTGCCAGCAGTTGGCGACTAGGGGCCTACAATGAGCAGTTCTTC. It encodes CASSWRLGAYNEQFF.

In its sample, this clone was seen once. The chain carries TRBV7-2 and TRBJ2-7; 9 bases are a match to TRBD1. This CDR3 comprises 13 residues. CDR1 is SGHTA and CDR2 is FQGNSA in the germline V gene. The ends lost 6 bases at V and 5 bases at J; junction bases unmatched: 5. The CDR3 region is CASRGTGYHEQYF. The CDR3 nucleotides are TGTGCCAGCAGAGGGACAGGGTACCACGAGCAGTACTTC.

This chain joins TRBV7-2 and TRBJ1-6, with 8 bases lining up with TRBD1. This CDR3 is built from 15 residues. Germline assignment: CDR1 SGHTA and CDR2 FQGNSA. V lost 3 bases to trimming and J lost 11 bases; unmatched junction nucleotides: 9. The CDR3 sequence is CASSLTGAPTAPLHF. The CDR3 nucleotides are TGTGCCAGCAGCTTGACAGGGGCTCCCACGGCACCCCTCCACTTT.

As regards this clone: At one end the junction does not follow the germline gene, possibly because of a read error. The chain employs TRBV7-7 and TRBJ2-1; 10 nucleotides align to TRBD2. CDR1 and CDR2 from the germline V gene are SSHAT and FNYEAQ (reference sequence). CDR3 length: 14 amino acids. The CDR3 is CASSPSGSRNEQFF. DNA of the CDR3: TGTGCTAGCAGCCCTAGCGGGAGCAGGAATGAGCAGTTCTTC.

The V and J genes are TRBV4-2 and TRBJ2-7, with D tentatively TRBD2 (5 bases). This CDR3 comprises 14 residues. V shed 0 bases and J shed 7 bases, with 13 bases lying between them. CDR1 and CDR2 (germline): LGHNA, YNFKEQ. CDR3 amino acids: CASSQDGGLGEQYF. For the CDR3, the DNA is TGTGCCAGCAGCCAAGATGGAGGACTGGGAGAGCAGTACTTC.

J is TRBJ1-5 and V is TRBV9; D is ambiguous. This CDR3 is 15 amino acids long. The V end lost 4 bases, the J end lost 0 bases, and 11 bases lay between the germline ends. From germline, CDR1 is SGDLS and CDR2 YYNGEE. DNA for the CDR3: TGTGCCAGCAGCACCCACGCGGATAGCAATCAGCCCCAGCATTTT. This sequence encodes CASSTHADSNQPQHF.

The genes are TRBV29-1 and TRBJ1-2; D is possibly TRBD1 (5 bases). Trimming shortened V by 3 bases and J by 3 bases, and 26 bases separated the two germline ends. Germline CDR1 SQVTM, CDR2 ANQGSEA. This CDR3 contains 18 residues. The CDR3 spells CSVEDRTGTWRSDYGYTF. The CDR3 DNA is TGCAGCGTTGAGGATAGGACTGGGACGTGGAGAAGTGACTATGGCTACACCTTC. Based on the CDR3 plus reference TRBV29-1 and TRBJ1-2, the full variable domain is SAVISQKPSRDICQRGTSLTIQCQVDSQVTMMFWYRQQPGQSLTLIATANQGSEATYESGFVIDKFPISRPNLTFSTLTVSNMSPEDSSIYLCSVEDRTGTWRSDYGYTFGSGTRLTVV.

The rearrangement joins TRBV5-5 to TRBJ2-7, with no clear D. This CDR3 contains 13 residues. Germline assignment: CDR1 SGHKS and CDR2 YYEKEE (reference sequence). V lost 0 bases, J lost 3 bases, and 7 bases lay in between. In DNA, the CDR3 is TGTGCCAGCAGCTTGGGGCGCCTCTACGAGCAGTACTTC. This translates into CASSLGRLYEQYF.

This clone was counted a single time. The gene calls are TRBV11-3 and TRBJ2-5; tentative D call: TRBD1 (5 bases). The CDR3 totals 15 residues. CDR1 is SGHNT, CDR2 YENEEA, per germline. The germline V and J ends were trimmed by 0 bases and 1 base, with 9 bases remaining between them. CDR3 protein: CASSLDGAAQETQYF. CDR3 nucleotides: TGTGCCAGCAGCTTAGATGGGGCAGCCCAAGAGACCCAGTACTTC. Combining the CDR3 with reference TRBV11-3 and TRBJ2-5 gives the whole variable domain EAGVVQSPRYKIIEKKQPVAFWCNPISGHNTLYWYLQNLGQGPELLIRYENEEAVDDSQLPKDRFSAERLKGVDSTLKIQPAELGDSAVYLCASSLDGAAQETQYFGPGTRLLVL.

CDR3 nucleotides: TGTGCCAGCAGTTCCACACGGTGGAATCAGCCCCAGCATTTT. It specifies CASSSTRWNQPQHF. V and J are TRBV2 and TRBJ1-5; D is uncertain. In germline, CDR1 is SNHLY, CDR2 FYNNEI. Between the trimmed V and J ends, which lost 5 bases and 4 bases, there was a span of 12 bases. CDR3 length: 14 amino acids.

The chain is built from TRBV7-8 and TRBJ1-6; D remains ambiguous. The CDR3 sequence is 12 residues long. With 5 bases removed from V and 5 bases from J, the gap between germline ends came to 4 bases. Germline CDR1 SGHVS, CDR2 FQNEAQ. The CDR3 DNA sequence: TGTGCCAGCAGCCATCATAATTCACCCCTCCACTTT. Translation gives CASSHHNSPLHF.

This rearrangement joins TRBV19 to TRBJ1-6; the D is unclear. V was cut by 2 bases and J by 0 bases, with 8 bases left in between. This CDR3 contains 16 residues. Looked up from germline, CDR1 is LNHDA and CDR2 is SQIVND (reference sequence). This chain's CDR3 is CASSIKPSSYNSPLHF. Here the CDR3 DNA reads TGTGCCAGTAGTATAAAGCCGAGCTCCTATAATTCACCCCTCCACTTT.

The chain recombines TRBV18 with TRBJ2-4; 10 bases map to TRBD1. Germline-derived CDR1 and CDR2 are KGHSH and LQKENI. There are 14 residues in the CDR3. With V trimmed by 6 bases and J by 6 bases, 5 bases remained unmatched. This CDR3 reads CASSDRGPRNIQYF. The CDR3 DNA follows: TGTGCCAGCTCCGACAGGGGGCCTCGAAACATTCAGTACTTC.